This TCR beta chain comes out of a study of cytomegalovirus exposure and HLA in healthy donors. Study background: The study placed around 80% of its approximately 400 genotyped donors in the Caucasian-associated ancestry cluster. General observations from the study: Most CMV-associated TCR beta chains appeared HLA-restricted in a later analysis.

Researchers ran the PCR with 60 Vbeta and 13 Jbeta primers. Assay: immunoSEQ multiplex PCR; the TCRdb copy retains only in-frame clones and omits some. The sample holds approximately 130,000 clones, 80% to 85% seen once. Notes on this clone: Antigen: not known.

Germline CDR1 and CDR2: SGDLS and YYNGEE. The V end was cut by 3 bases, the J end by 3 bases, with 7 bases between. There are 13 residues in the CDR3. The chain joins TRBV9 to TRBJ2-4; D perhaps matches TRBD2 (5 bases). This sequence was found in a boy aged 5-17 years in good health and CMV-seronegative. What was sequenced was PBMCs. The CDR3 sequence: CASSARDKNIQYF. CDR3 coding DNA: TGTGCCAGCAGCGCCCGGGACAAAAACATTCAGTACTTC.